This T cell receptor beta chain was documented in a study of T cell responses to AZD1222 COVID-19 vaccine. Clones were sequenced by immunoSEQ multiplex PCR, and TCRdb holds only the in-frame ones, with some missing. The repertoire holds approximately 150,000 clones, 90% to 95% seen once, with approximately 3.8% in the top ten. This TCR came from an adult who received the AZD1222 COVID-19 vaccine. Sequences were derived from peripheral blood, sampled 28 days after the second AZD1222 dose.

CDR3 nucleotides: TGTGCCAGCAGCTTGCGGGAGGAAGGGAGCTACGAGCAGTACTTC. It is translated as CASSLREEGSYEQYF. The chain uses TRBV7-6 and TRBJ2-7; 8 bases fit TRBD2. Germline assignment: CDR1 SGHVS and CDR2 FNYEAQ. This CDR3 region has 15 residues. Germline trimming cut 3 bases from V and 3 bases from J; bases unmatched to any gene: 7.